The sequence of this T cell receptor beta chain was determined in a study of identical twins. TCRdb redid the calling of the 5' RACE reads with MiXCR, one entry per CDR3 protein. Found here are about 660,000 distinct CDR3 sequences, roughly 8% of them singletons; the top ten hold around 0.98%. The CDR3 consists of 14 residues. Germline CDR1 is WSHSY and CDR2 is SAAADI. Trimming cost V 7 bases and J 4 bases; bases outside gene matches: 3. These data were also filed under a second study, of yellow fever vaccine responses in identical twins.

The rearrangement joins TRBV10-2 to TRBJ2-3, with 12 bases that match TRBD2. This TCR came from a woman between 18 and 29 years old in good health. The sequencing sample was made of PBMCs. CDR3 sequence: CASTLAGGSDTQYF. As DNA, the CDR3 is TGCGCCAGCACACTAGCGGGAGGTTCAGATACGCAGTATTTT.